Below, 8 T cell receptor beta chains from the same sample are listed, as sequenced in a study of PD-1 blockade in classical Hodgkin lymphoma. The time point is: cycle 4 day 1 (C4D1), after 6 weeks of nivolumab. All patients experienced relapse after autologous stem cell transplantation, and brentuximab vedotin exposure was variable. Profiled with immunoSEQ multiplex PCR; TCRdb holds only in-frame clones, not every one. The sample has tens of thousands of clones; about 77% are singletons. The source material was peripheral blood mononuclear cells (PBMCs), sampled before the fourth cycle of nivolumab. The receptors were sampled from a human donor with classical Hodgkin lymphoma.

V is TRBV28 and J is TRBJ1-4; 10 nucleotides line up with TRBD1. CDR3 length equals 16 residues. CDR1 MDHEN and CDR2 SYDVKM come from the germline V gene. The J segment lost 7 bases and the V segment lost 2 bases, leaving 7 bases of the junction unmatched. This CDR3 is CASSLDRTGGSEKLFF. The CDR3 DNA is TGTGCCAGCAGTTTAGACCGGACAGGGGGTAGTGAAAAACTGTTTTTT.

This sequence joins TRBV27 and TRBJ1-2; possible D gene TRBD1, 6 bases. Trimming stripped 6 bases from V and 4 bases from J, with 21 bases between. CDR1 MNHEY and CDR2 SMNVEV come from the germline V gene (reference sequence). The CDR3 has 16 residues. The CDR3 sequence is CASRTTANRVSYGYTF. The CDR3 coding sequence is TGTGCCAGCAGAACAACCGCAAACAGGGTTTCCTATGGCTACACCTTC.

CDR3 nucleotides: TGTGCCAGCTCCCTGGACCTGAACACTGAAGCTTTCTTT. This encodes CASSLDLNTEAFF. The V gene is TRBV18, the J gene TRBJ1-1; D gene uncertain. The V gene's germline CDR1 is KGHSH and CDR2 LQKENI. Trimming left V 6 bases short and J 0 bases short, with 8 bases between. This CDR3 spans 13 amino acids. Combining the CDR3 with reference TRBV18 and TRBJ1-1 gives the whole variable domain NAGVMQNPRHLVRRRGQEARLRCSPMKGHSHVYWYRQLPEEGLKFMVYLQKENIIDESGMPKERFSAEFPKEGPSILRIQQVVRGDSAAYFCASSLDLNTEAFFGQGTRLTVV.

A single count supports this clone. The chain couples TRBV4-1 to TRBJ2-1; no definite D call. Germline V gene data show CDR1 as MGHRA and CDR2 as YSYEKL. V lost 0 bases to trimming and J lost 7 bases, with 7 bases between them. The CDR3 sequence is 13 residues long. CDR3 loop: CASSQDRVNEQFF. CDR3 bases: TGCGCCAGCAGCCAAGATAGGGTGAATGAGCAGTTCTTC.

The V gene is TRBV5-8, the J gene TRBJ1-4, with unresolved D. Germline V lookup: CDR1 SGHTS, CDR2 YDEGEE. The CDR3 is made up of 19 amino acids. Trimming cost V 0 bases and J 0 bases, with 18 bases left between them. CDR3: CASSLAYGYAFPTNEKLFF. CDR3 nucleotides: TGTGCCAGCAGCTTGGCCTATGGATACGCCTTCCCAACTAATGAAAAACTGTTTTTT. Looking up the rest from reference TRBV5-8 and TRBJ1-4 gives the full variable domain: EAGVTQSPTHLIKTRGQQATLRCSPISGHTSVYWYQQALGLGLQFLLWYDEGEERNRGNFPPRFSGRQFPNYSSELNVNALELEDSALYLCASSLAYGYAFPTNEKLFFGSGTQLSVL.

In this sample, this clone turned up once. V and J are TRBV6-4 and TRBJ1-2; no firm D call. This CDR3 is built from 13 residues. CDR1 MRHNA and CDR2 SNTAGT come from the germline V gene. V lost 0 bases and J 3 bases, leaving 5 bases between the germline ends. The CDR3 here is CASSDSRYYGYTF. The DNA of the CDR3 is TGTGCCAGCAGTGACTCGAGGTACTATGGCTACACCTTC.

The gene calls are TRBV5-6 and TRBJ1-2; D unresolved. CDR1 and CDR2 (germline): SGHDT, YYEEEE. Trimming took 2 bases from V and 5 from J, leaving 7 bases between them. This CDR3 has 12 residues. The CDR3 coding sequence is TGTGCCAGCAGCTTTGGGATGTATGGCTACACCTTC. Its translation is CASSFGMYGYTF.

CDR3 protein: CASIAPGLDYNEQFF. CDR3 nucleotide sequence: TGTGCCAGCATCGCTCCGGGACTAGACTACAATGAGCAGTTCTTC. The chain uses TRBV6-6 and TRBJ2-1, with 8 bases aligning to TRBD2. CDR3 length equals 15 residues. V trimming: 7 bases; J trimming: 3 bases; junction bases outside the gene matches: 8. CDR1 MNHNY and CDR2 SVGAGI come from the germline V gene (reference sequence).